Listed below are T cell receptor beta chains from one sample, sequenced in a study of shared clonotypes between healthy human individuals. The table came from immunoSEQ multiplex PCR; TCRdb's copy has only in-frame clones and leaves some out. The repertoire holds some 1 million clones, with roughly 70% as singletons. The sequencing sample was made of memory CD4+ T cells sorted from blood. These receptors originate from a man aged 18 to 30 in good health. CDR3s leave out the opening cysteine and the closing phenylalanine or tryptophan. Each record gives: CDR3 protein, D gene, J gene, V gene. D genes are given only for firm matches.

CDR3aa: ASSPRVNYGYT
d_gene: NA
j_gene: TRBJ1-2
v_gene: TRBV27

CDR3aa: ASSQTGFAEQY
d_gene: NA
j_gene: TRBJ2-7
v_gene: TRBV4-2

CDR3aa: ASSQGSTYEQY
d_gene: NA
j_gene: TRBJ2-7
v_gene: TRBV6-5

CDR3aa: AVAGTGYQPQH
d_gene: TRBD1
j_gene: TRBJ1-5
v_gene: TRBV6-1

CDR3aa: ASSFDRNTEAF
d_gene: NA
j_gene: TRBJ1-1
v_gene: TRBV5-4

CDR3aa: ASSVGQDNEQF
d_gene: NA
j_gene: TRBJ2-1
v_gene: TRBV9

CDR3aa: ASSEEGGRQPQH
d_gene: NA
j_gene: TRBJ1-5
v_gene: TRBV2

CDR3aa: ASRGQGRTTEAF
d_gene: TRBD1
j_gene: TRBJ1-1
v_gene: TRBV6-5

CDR3aa: ASIGGQGYGYT
d_gene: TRBD1
j_gene: TRBJ1-2
v_gene: TRBV28

CDR3aa: ASSPSGRVSDTQY
d_gene: TRBD2
j_gene: TRBJ2-3
v_gene: TRBV7-2

CDR3aa: ASSLGGQVINYGYT
d_gene: TRBD1
j_gene: TRBJ1-2
v_gene: TRBV5-1

CDR3aa: ASSLLALKEETQY
d_gene: NA
j_gene: TRBJ2-5
v_gene: TRBV7-2

CDR3aa: ASSQEMAGAFSGNTIY
d_gene: NA
j_gene: TRBJ1-3
v_gene: TRBV4-3

CDR3aa: ASSLRQLNTEAF
d_gene: NA
j_gene: TRBJ1-1
v_gene: TRBV5-6

CDR3aa: ASSLSGGTPEAF
d_gene: NA
j_gene: TRBJ1-1
v_gene: TRBV7-9

CDR3aa: ASSDGTGASGNTIY
d_gene: NA
j_gene: TRBJ1-3
v_gene: TRBV2

CDR3aa: ASSTRSGLNTEAF
d_gene: NA
j_gene: TRBJ1-1
v_gene: TRBV5-4

CDR3aa: AWNPQANQPQH
d_gene: NA
j_gene: TRBJ1-5
v_gene: TRBV30

CDR3aa: ANSDLAGATYEQY
d_gene: TRBD2
j_gene: TRBJ2-7
v_gene: TRBV5-4

CDR3aa: ASSLPGPYEQY
d_gene: NA
j_gene: TRBJ2-7
v_gene: TRBV28

CDR3aa: AISLGTSGSNEQF
d_gene: TRBD2
j_gene: TRBJ2-1
v_gene: TRBV10-3

CDR3aa: ASSDMTEAF
d_gene: NA
j_gene: TRBJ1-1
v_gene: TRBV6-1

CDR3aa: ASTLTVGNSPLH
d_gene: NA
j_gene: TRBJ1-6
v_gene: TRBV28

CDR3aa: ASSLSKGQETQY
d_gene: NA
j_gene: TRBJ2-5
v_gene: TRBV7-9

CDR3aa: APYPGRDGYNSPLH
d_gene: NA
j_gene: TRBJ1-6
v_gene: TRBV23-1

CDR3aa: ASSPGTARGEY
d_gene: NA
j_gene: TRBJ2-3
v_gene: TRBV5-1

CDR3aa: ASSLSGITDTQY
d_gene: NA
j_gene: TRBJ2-3
v_gene: TRBV5-1

CDR3aa: ASSSGVSTDTQY
d_gene: NA
j_gene: TRBJ2-3
v_gene: TRBV5-1

CDR3aa: ASSLRTGLGEQF
d_gene: NA
j_gene: TRBJ2-1
v_gene: TRBV6-1

CDR3aa: ASSLEAGKGRNEQF
d_gene: NA
j_gene: TRBJ2-1
v_gene: TRBV5-1

CDR3aa: ASSLRDRMNTEAF
d_gene: TRBD1
j_gene: TRBJ1-1
v_gene: TRBV5-8

CDR3aa: ASSQAVRVTGELF
d_gene: NA
j_gene: TRBJ2-2
v_gene: TRBV14

CDR3aa: ASSYVGGENSPLH
d_gene: NA
j_gene: TRBJ1-6
v_gene: TRBV6-5

CDR3aa: ASSTNVHTDTQY
d_gene: NA
j_gene: TRBJ2-3
v_gene: TRBV6-1

CDR3aa: ASSRETGSNYGYT
d_gene: NA
j_gene: TRBJ1-2
v_gene: TRBV5-1

CDR3aa: ASSGGTSGTYEQY
d_gene: TRBD2
j_gene: TRBJ2-7
v_gene: TRBV7-2

CDR3aa: AISEASKDGNTIY
d_gene: NA
j_gene: TRBJ1-3
v_gene: TRBV10-3

CDR3aa: ASTASLNEKLF
d_gene: NA
j_gene: TRBJ1-4
v_gene: TRBV14

CDR3aa: ASSVDPTSYNEQF
d_gene: NA
j_gene: TRBJ2-1
v_gene: TRBV6-1

CDR3aa: ASSLRRDRGTDTQY
d_gene: TRBD1
j_gene: TRBJ2-3
v_gene: TRBV5-5

CDR3aa: ASSTRGTGDSPLH
d_gene: TRBD1
j_gene: TRBJ1-6
v_gene: TRBV19

CDR3aa: ASSLLLDLTDTQY
d_gene: NA
j_gene: TRBJ2-3
v_gene: TRBV28

CDR3aa: ASRRGTKSTDTQY
d_gene: NA
j_gene: TRBJ2-3
v_gene: TRBV6-5

CDR3aa: ASSSPSSGSSEQF
d_gene: NA
j_gene: TRBJ2-1
v_gene: TRBV27

CDR3aa: ASKTQGALNTGELF
d_gene: TRBD1
j_gene: TRBJ2-2
v_gene: TRBV19

CDR3aa: ASSLSASGGADTQY
d_gene: TRBD2
j_gene: TRBJ2-3
v_gene: TRBV27

CDR3aa: ASSPRGLEAF
d_gene: NA
j_gene: TRBJ1-1
v_gene: TRBV25-1

CDR3aa: ASRLGGSSYEQY
d_gene: TRBD2
j_gene: TRBJ2-7
v_gene: TRBV19

CDR3aa: ASSRRQGAGNTIY
d_gene: TRBD1
j_gene: TRBJ1-3
v_gene: TRBV7-2

CDR3aa: ASSPGTSGSQETQY
d_gene: TRBD2
j_gene: TRBJ2-5
v_gene: TRBV9

CDR3aa: ASSTKQGNQPQH
d_gene: NA
j_gene: TRBJ1-5
v_gene: TRBV19

CDR3aa: ASSIGGLTQETQY
d_gene: NA
j_gene: TRBJ2-5
v_gene: TRBV19

CDR3aa: AINPSGRASGELF
d_gene: TRBD2
j_gene: TRBJ2-2
v_gene: TRBV10-3

CDR3aa: ASSFRVSQNTEAF
d_gene: NA
j_gene: TRBJ1-1
v_gene: TRBV6-6

CDR3aa: AISESADDAF
d_gene: NA
j_gene: TRBJ1-1
v_gene: TRBV10-3

CDR3aa: ASSLFVTDTQY
d_gene: NA
j_gene: TRBJ2-3
v_gene: TRBV5-1

CDR3aa: ASSDFGARTDTQY
d_gene: NA
j_gene: TRBJ2-3
v_gene: TRBV2

CDR3aa: AITDGTSGHDEQF
d_gene: TRBD2
j_gene: TRBJ2-1
v_gene: TRBV10-3

CDR3aa: ASSFTGGADTQY
d_gene: TRBD1
j_gene: TRBJ2-3
v_gene: TRBV6-6